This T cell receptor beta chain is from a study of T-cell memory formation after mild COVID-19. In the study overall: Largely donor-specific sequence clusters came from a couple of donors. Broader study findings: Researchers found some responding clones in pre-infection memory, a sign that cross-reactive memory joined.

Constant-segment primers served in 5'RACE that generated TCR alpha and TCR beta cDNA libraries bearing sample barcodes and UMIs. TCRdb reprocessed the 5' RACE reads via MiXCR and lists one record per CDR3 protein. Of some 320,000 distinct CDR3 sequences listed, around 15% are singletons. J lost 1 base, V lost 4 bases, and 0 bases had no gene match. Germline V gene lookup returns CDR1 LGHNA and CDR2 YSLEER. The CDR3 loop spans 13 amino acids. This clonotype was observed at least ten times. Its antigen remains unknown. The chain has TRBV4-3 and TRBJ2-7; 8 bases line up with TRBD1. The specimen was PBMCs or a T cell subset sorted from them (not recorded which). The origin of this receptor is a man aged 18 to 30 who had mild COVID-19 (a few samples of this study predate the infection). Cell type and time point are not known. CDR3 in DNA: TGCGCCAGCAGCCGGGACAGGTCCTACGAGCAGTACTTC. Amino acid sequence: CASSRDRSYEQYF.